These T cell receptor beta chains were read from a single sample in a study of blood T cell repertoires in COVID-19. Here immunoSEQ multiplex PCR was the method, and the copy in TCRdb shows in-frame clones only, minus some. Among more than 75,000 clones listed, around 90% were seen once. Input material: peripheral blood. Receptor source: a man between 50 and 59 years old with COVID-19, enrolled during active disease. The CDR3 runs from the conserved cysteine through the conserved F or W. The D gene is left open where the match is weak.

>TRBJ1-2|TRBV2|NA
CASSEGPRGYTF
>TRBJ2-7|TRBV28|TRBD1
CASSPARDRGIEQYF
>TRBJ1-1|TRBV25-1|NA
CASSDQREEAFF
>TRBJ1-2|TRBV3-1/TRBV3-2|NA
CASSQHPLTGDHGYTF
>TRBJ1-1|TRBV5-1|NA
CASSFGPGGTEAFF
>TRBJ2-7|TRBV6-5|TRBD1
CASSYSETGGSEQYF
>TRBJ1-1|TRBV10-2|NA
CASSEREGDTEAFF
>TRBJ2-2|TRBV29-1|NA
CSVVGANTGELFF
>TRBJ1-4|TRBV7-9|NA
CASSWTENEKLFF
>TRBJ1-6|TRBV30|NA
CAWSVQKSYNSPLHF
>TRBJ1-2|TRBV6-2/TRBV6-3|NA
CASSPTSNYGYTF
>TRBJ2-2|TRBV5-6|TRBD2
CASSLVGGGLTGELFF
>TRBJ1-3|TRBV5-5|TRBD1
CASSWTGVDGGNTIYF
>TRBJ2-3|TRBV7-3|TRBD1
CASSPGTGGTDTQYF
>TRBJ2-3|TRBV7-2|NA
CASSLGVRRTDTQYF
>TRBJ1-1|TRBV14|NA
CASSQSDISEAFF
>TRBJ1-4|TRBV25-1|NA
CASNYRSGEKLFF
>TRBJ1-6|TRBV6-6|TRBD1
CASSGQGYSPLHF
>TRBJ1-3|TRBV4-2|NA
CASSPRRATGNTIYF
>TRBJ2-3|TRBV18|NA
CASSQKTGTDTQYF
>TRBJ2-2|TRBV9|TRBD2
CASSVASGGGTSAGELFF
>TRBJ2-1|TRBV15|NA
CATSRELSSYNEQFF
>TRBJ1-1|TRBV10-3|NA
CAISEVDRENTEAFF
>TRBJ1-2|TRBV6-5|TRBD1
CASSKGTGGGYTF
>TRBJ2-7|TRBV5-5|TRBD1
CASSSMAGTVDYEQYF
>TRBJ2-7|TRBV7-9|TRBD1
CASQGTGAGEQYF
>TRBJ2-7|TRBV7-3|NA
CASSPGRYF
>TRBJ1-2|TRBV5-4|NA
CASSPQGINYGYTF
>TRBJ1-1|TRBV12-3/TRBV12-4|NA
CASSFQLNTEAFF
>TRBJ1-5|TRBV6-5|NA
CASRKGSGNQPQHF
>TRBJ1-2|TRBV3-1/TRBV3-2|NA
CASSHGAGASYGYTF
>TRBJ2-3|TRBV7-7|TRBD1
CASSLGQGTDTQYF
>TRBJ1-6|TRBV29-1|NA
CSVLTGSSSPLHF
>TRBJ2-7|TRBV6-5|TRBD2
CASRLTSGGIYEQYF
>TRBJ2-7|TRBV27|TRBD1
CASSLRTGGTYEQYF
>TRBJ1-5|TRBV5-1|TRBD1
CASSAGQGQPQHF